This TCR beta chain was obtained from a study of blood T cell repertoires in COVID-19. The V gene lost 1 base and the J gene lost 6 bases, with 9 bases spanning the gap. Germline CDR1 reads MGHDK; CDR2 reads SYGVNS. The CDR3 is 13 residues long. Method: immunoSEQ multiplex PCR; TCRdb's copy keeps in-frame clones and lacks some. Of 150,000 to 200,000 clones listed, roughly 76% are singletons. The sequence derives from a woman aged 80 or over with COVID-19, enrolled during active disease. The V and J genes are TRBV25-1 and TRBJ1-2; D is uncertain. The specimen was peripheral blood. The CDR3 spells CASSEFPQDGYTF. The CDR3 DNA reads TGTGCCAGCAGTGAATTCCCCCAGGATGGCTACACCTTC.